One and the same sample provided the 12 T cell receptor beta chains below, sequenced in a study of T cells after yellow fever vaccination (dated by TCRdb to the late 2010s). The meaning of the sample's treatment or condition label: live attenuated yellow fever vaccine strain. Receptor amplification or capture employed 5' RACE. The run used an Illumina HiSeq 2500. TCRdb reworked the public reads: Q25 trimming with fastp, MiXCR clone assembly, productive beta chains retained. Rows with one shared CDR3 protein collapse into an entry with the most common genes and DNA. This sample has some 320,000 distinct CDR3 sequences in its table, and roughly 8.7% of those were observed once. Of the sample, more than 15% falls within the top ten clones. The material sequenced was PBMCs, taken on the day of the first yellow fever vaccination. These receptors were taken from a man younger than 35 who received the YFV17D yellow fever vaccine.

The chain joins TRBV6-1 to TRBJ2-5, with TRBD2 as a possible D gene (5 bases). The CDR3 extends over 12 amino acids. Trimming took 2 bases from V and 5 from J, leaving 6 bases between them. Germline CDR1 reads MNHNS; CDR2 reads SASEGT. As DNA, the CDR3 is TGTGCCAGCAGTGAATGGGAGGAGACCCAGTACTTC. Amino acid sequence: CASSEWEETQYF.

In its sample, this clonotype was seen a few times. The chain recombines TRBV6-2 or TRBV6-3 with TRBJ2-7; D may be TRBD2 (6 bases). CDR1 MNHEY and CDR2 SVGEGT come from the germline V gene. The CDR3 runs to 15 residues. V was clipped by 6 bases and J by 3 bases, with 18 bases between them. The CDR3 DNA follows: TGTGCCAGCAGGGGAGGTATCCGAGTGATCTACGAGCAGTACTTC. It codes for CASRGGIRVIYEQYF.

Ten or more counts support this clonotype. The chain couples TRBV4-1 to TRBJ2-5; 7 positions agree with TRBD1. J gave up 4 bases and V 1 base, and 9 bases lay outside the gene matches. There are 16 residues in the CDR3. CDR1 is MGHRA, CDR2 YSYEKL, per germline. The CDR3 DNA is TGCGCCAGCAGCCAAGCGGGTCAGGGGGTGGGAGAGACCCAGTACTTC. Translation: CASSQAGQGVGETQYF.

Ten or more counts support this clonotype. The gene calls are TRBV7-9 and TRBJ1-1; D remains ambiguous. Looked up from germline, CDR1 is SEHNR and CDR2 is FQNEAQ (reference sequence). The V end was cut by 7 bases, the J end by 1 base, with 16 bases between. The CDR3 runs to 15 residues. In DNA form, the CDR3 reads TGTGCCAGCACCCCGCGGGGTGCCCCGAACACTGAAGCTTTCTTT. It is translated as CASTPRGAPNTEAFF.

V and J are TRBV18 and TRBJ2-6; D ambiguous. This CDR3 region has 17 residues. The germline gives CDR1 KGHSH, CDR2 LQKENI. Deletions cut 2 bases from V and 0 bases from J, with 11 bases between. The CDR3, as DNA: TGTGCCAGCTCACCAGGTTCACCGACCTCTGGGGCCAACGTCCTGACTTTC. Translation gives CASSPGSPTSGANVLTF.

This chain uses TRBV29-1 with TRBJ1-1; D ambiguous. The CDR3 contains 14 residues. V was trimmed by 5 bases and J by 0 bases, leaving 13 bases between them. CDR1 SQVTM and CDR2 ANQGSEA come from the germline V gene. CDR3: CSVPQVFMNTEAFF. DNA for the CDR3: TGCAGCGTTCCTCAGGTTTTTATGAACACTGAAGCTTTCTTT. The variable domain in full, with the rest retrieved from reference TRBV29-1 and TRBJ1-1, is SAVISQKPSRDICQRGTSLTIQCQVDSQVTMMFWYRQQPGQSLTLIATANQGSEATYESGFVIDKFPISRPNLTFSTLTVSNMSPEDSSIYLCSVPQVFMNTEAFFGQGTRLTVV.

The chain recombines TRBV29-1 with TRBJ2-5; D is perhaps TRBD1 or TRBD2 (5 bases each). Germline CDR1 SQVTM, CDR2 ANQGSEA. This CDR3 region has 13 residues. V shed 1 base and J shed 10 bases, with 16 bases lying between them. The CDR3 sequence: CSVEVGASWGQYF. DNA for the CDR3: TGCAGCGTTGAAGTCGGGGCGTCATGGGGCCAGTACTTC.

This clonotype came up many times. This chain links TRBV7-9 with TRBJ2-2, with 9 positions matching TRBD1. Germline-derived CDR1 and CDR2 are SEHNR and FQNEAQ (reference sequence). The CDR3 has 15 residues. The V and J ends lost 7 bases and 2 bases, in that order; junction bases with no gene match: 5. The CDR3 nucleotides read TGTGCCAGCACCGGACAGGGGCACAACACCGGGGAGCTGTTTTTT. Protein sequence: CASTGQGHNTGELFF. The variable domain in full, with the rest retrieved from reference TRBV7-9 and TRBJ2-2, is DTGVSQNPRHKITKRGQNVTFRCDPISEHNRLYWYRQTLGQGPEFLTYFQNEAQLEKSRLLSDRFSAERPKGSFSTLEIQRTEQGDSAMYLCASTGQGHNTGELFFGEGSRLTVL.

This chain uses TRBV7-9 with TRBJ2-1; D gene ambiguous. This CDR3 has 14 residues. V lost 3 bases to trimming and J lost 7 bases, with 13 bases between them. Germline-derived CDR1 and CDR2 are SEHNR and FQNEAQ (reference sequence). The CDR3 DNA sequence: TGTGCCAGCAGCTTTTGGGCAGTTCGAAATGAGCAGTTCTTC. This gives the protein CASSFWAVRNEQFF.

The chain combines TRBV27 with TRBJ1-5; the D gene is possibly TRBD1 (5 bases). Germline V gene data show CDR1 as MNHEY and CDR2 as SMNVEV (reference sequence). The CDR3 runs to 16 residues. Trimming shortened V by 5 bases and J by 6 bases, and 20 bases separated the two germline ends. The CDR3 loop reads CASSPSRQILGQPQHF. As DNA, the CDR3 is TGTGCCAGCAGTCCCTCCCGACAGATTTTGGGTCAGCCCCAGCATTTT.

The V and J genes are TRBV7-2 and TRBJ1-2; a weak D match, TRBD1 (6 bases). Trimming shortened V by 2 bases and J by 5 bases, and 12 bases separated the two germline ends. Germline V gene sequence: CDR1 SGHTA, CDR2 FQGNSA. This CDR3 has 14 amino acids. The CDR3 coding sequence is TGTGCCAGCAGCTTAATCGGACAGTATTATGGCTACACCTTC. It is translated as CASSLIGQYYGYTF.

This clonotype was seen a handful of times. As DNA, the CDR3 is TGTGCCAGCAGCCGACCCCCCGGGGACCCTAATGAAAAACTGTTTTTT. Its protein is CASSRPPGDPNEKLFF. This chain connects TRBV7-6 to TRBJ1-4, with D perhaps matching TRBD1 (5 bases). Germline V gene lookup returns CDR1 SGHVS and CDR2 FNYEAQ. The ends were cut back, 5 bases at V and 3 bases at J, with 16 bases in the middle. This CDR3 has 16 residues.